This TCR beta chain was sequenced during a study of immune evolution from preneoplasia to lung adenocarcinoma. Germline-derived CDR1 and CDR2 are MDHEN and SYDVKM. CDR3 size: 15 residues. Germline trimming cut 6 bases from V and 4 bases from J; bases unmatched to any gene: 11. Notes on the study in general: Later-stage lesions seemingly showed higher T cell density and diversity than normal lung.

With regard to this clone: Its antigen is unidentified.

Resections took place in Japan or China from about 2013 to 2017. Nucleic acids came from premalignant or tumor cells enriched by macro-dissection. TCRdb keeps only in-frame clones here, not all; method: immunoSEQ multiplex PCR. Of about 9,000 clones detected, 70% to 90% appear once; the ten largest clones hold less than 6%. The TCR sequence derives from a person in their 70s with lung adenocarcinoma. The sample was FFPE minimally invasive lung adenocarcinoma tissue. The rearrangement uses TRBV28 and TRBJ1-1; 7 nucleotides align to TRBD1. The CDR3 spells CASRAPTGLGTEAFF. The CDR3 DNA follows: TGTGCCAGCAGAGCACCGACAGGGTTGGGCACTGAAGCTTTCTTT.